This T cell receptor (beta chain) appears in the sequencing data of a study of cytomegalovirus exposure and HLA in healthy donors. PCR was performed using 60 Vbeta and 13 Jbeta primers. Here immunoSEQ multiplex PCR was the method, and the copy in TCRdb shows in-frame clones only, minus some. The sample consists of some 190,000 clones, about 80% of them appearing once. The CDR3 loop spans 18 amino acids. The trim removed 5 bases at V and 0 bases at J, leaving 10 bases unmatched. In germline, CDR1 is SEHNR, CDR2 FQNEAQ (reference sequence). This TCR was sampled from a man aged 35 to 55 in good health and CMV-seropositive. Sequenced sample: PBMCs. The chain combines TRBV7-9 with TRBJ1-1, with TRBD1 matching over 12 bases. CDR3 sequence reads: CASSKRGDRGLLNTEAFF. DNA for the CDR3: TGTGCCAGCAGCAAAAGGGGGGACAGGGGGCTTCTGAACACTGAAGCTTTCTTT.